This paragraph covers one T cell receptor (beta chain) sequence. Its antigen is unknown. The data belong to a study of a mutant IDH1 vaccine in newly diagnosed glioma. The wider study: Previous treatment comprised radiotherapy, temozolomide, or both, mostly both. Participants attended visit V12, the safety follow-up, at week 35, and then attended visit V13 at week 47.

Regarding time point: week 47, end of study. Vaccination used 300 ug of mutant IDH1 20-mer peptide per dose, with topical imiquimod. New WHO grade 3 or 4 IDH1-mutant, ATRX-lost astrocytomas were present in all donors. Sequenced by immunoSEQ multiplex PCR; TCRdb stores in-frame clones only, minus some. Counted here are 20,000 to 25,000 clones, about four fifths occurring once; the ten biggest clones make up approximately 2.6%. V shed 5 bases and J shed 1 base, with 12 bases lying between them. Germline V gene lookup returns CDR1 LNHDA and CDR2 SQIVND (reference sequence). This CDR3 region has 14 residues.

This receptor was taken from a man aged 40-50 years with glioma. The chain recombines TRBV19 with TRBJ2-7; D is uncertain. Sequencing used PBMCs, obtained from a glioma patient whose treatment included an IDH1 peptide vaccine. The CDR3 region has the DNA TGTGCCAGTAGTCCTGGGCTCGGATCCTACGAGCAGTACTTC. This sequence encodes CASSPGLGSYEQYF.